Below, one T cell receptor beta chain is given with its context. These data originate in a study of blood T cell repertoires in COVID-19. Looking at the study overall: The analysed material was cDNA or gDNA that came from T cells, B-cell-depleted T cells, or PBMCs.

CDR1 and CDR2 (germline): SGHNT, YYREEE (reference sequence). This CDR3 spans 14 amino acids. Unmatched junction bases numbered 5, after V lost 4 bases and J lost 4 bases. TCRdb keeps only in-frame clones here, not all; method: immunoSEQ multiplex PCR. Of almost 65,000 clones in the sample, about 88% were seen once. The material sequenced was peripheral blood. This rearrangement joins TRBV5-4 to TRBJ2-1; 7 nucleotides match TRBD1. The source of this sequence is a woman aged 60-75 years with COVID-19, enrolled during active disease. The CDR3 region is CASSRQGRYNEQFF. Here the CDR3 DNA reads TGTGCCAGCAGCCGACAGGGTAGATACAATGAGCAGTTCTTC.